A single sample is the source of the 14 T cell receptor beta chains below, sequenced in a study of blood T cell repertoires in COVID-19. Produced via immunoSEQ multiplex PCR; TCRdb's table is partial and in-frame only. The sample yields 95,000 or so clones, 86% seen once. Sequencing was done on a sample of peripheral blood. Source of these receptors: an elderly man with active or convalescent COVID-19.

This sequence joins TRBV7-6 and TRBJ2-2; D remains ambiguous. The CDR3 loop spans 17 amino acids. The germline gives CDR1 SGHVS, CDR2 FNYEAQ. V dropped 3 bases and J dropped 0 bases, with 14 bases sitting between them. CDR3 loop: CASSFEVGFANTGELFF. CDR3 nucleotide sequence: TGTGCCAGCAGCTTTGAGGTCGGGTTCGCGAACACCGGGGAGCTGTTTTTT.

The V call is TRBV9, the J call TRBJ2-2; unclear D gene. Trimming removed 2 bases at V and 0 bases at J, with 11 bases between. Germline assignment: CDR1 SGDLS and CDR2 YYNGEE. CDR3 length: 16 amino acids. In DNA form, the CDR3 reads TGTGCCAGCAGCGTTAGCAGTACACCGAACACCGGGGAGCTGTTTTTT. Translating gives CASSVSSTPNTGELFF.

This sequence joins TRBV12-3 or TRBV12-4 and TRBJ2-7; 9 nucleotides line up with TRBD2. The CDR3 sequence is 12 residues long. J lost 6 bases, V lost 6 bases, and 3 bases had no gene match. As DNA, the CDR3 is TGTGCCAGCAGCTATAGCGGGAGCGAGCAGTACTTC. It specifies CASSYSGSEQYF.

Concerning this clone: The conserved phenylalanine or tryptophan is not found at the CDR3 terminus, so this likely reflects a read error. Because the CDR3's place on the DNA is in doubt, the DNA is left out and the CDR3 is given as listed by TCRdb. The chain uses TRBV3-1 (or the pseudogene TRBV3-2) and TRBJ2-7; TRBD2, the D gene given by the table, was not confirmed from the DNA. The CDR3 sequence runs 12 residues, both termini included. The germline V gene encodes CDR1 LGHDT and CDR2 YNNKEL (reference sequence). The CDR3 spells CASNTGTAEISL.

This clone was recorded only once. This chain links TRBV7-2 with TRBJ2-6; D possibly corresponds to TRBD2 (6 bases). V was pared by 5 bases and J by 0 bases, with 14 bases between. The CDR3 totals 17 residues. Germline V lookup: CDR1 SGHTA, CDR2 FQGNSA. The CDR3 nucleotides are TGTGCCAGCAGCATAGGGACGGGAGTCTCTGGGGCCAACGTCCTGACTTTC. Translation gives CASSIGTGVSGANVLTF.

The gene calls are TRBV11-2 and TRBJ1-6, with D maybe TRBD1 (6 bases). V was trimmed by 6 bases and J by 5 bases, leaving 20 bases between them. There are 17 residues in the CDR3. The germline V gene encodes CDR1 SGHAT and CDR2 FQNNGV. CDR3 coding DNA: TGTGCCAGCAGGACTCTCAGGGGTCCATCCCATAATTCACCCCTCCACTTT. This translates into CASRTLRGPSHNSPLHF.

The rearrangement links TRBV7-2 to TRBJ1-5, with TRBD1 as a possible D gene (5 bases). Germline CDR1 is SGHTA and CDR2 is FQGNSA. The CDR3 totals 15 residues. Between the trimmed V and J ends, which lost 6 bases and 0 bases, there was a span of 12 bases. The CDR3: CASSWTLDSNQPQHF. CDR3 sequence (DNA): TGTGCCAGCAGTTGGACACTCGATAGCAATCAGCCCCAGCATTTT.

The rearrangement links TRBV5-6 to TRBJ2-3; D gene unclear. The CDR3 spans 15 residues. CDR1 and CDR2 (germline): SGHDT, YYEEEE. Between the trimmed V and J ends, which lost 0 bases and 0 bases, there was a span of 8 bases. The CDR3 DNA reads TGTGCCAGCAGCTTGGCCTCTCCTAGCACAGATACGCAGTATTTT. The encoded protein is CASSLASPSTDTQYF.

The gene calls are TRBV7-3 and TRBJ2-1; 8 bases are shared with TRBD2. The CDR3 is 14 residues long. Germline trimming cut 5 bases from V and 9 bases from J; bases unmatched to any gene: 9. Germline V gene sequence: CDR1 SGHTA, CDR2 FQGTGA. The CDR3 DNA reads TGTGCCAGCAGCCCGCCGGGACTAGGCGGTGAGCAGTTCTTC. This encodes CASSPPGLGGEQFF. Combining the CDR3 with reference TRBV7-3 and TRBJ2-1 gives the whole variable domain GAGVSQTPSNKVTEKGKYVELRCDPISGHTALYWYRQSLGQGPEFLIYFQGTGAADDSGLPNDRFFAVRPEGSVSTLKIQRTERGDSAVYLCASSPPGLGGEQFFGPGTRLTVL.

The chain uses TRBV2 and TRBJ2-1, with 10 positions matching TRBD2. Germline-derived CDR1 and CDR2 are SNHLY and FYNNEI. J gave up 9 bases and V 0 bases, and 5 bases lay outside the gene matches. The CDR3 spans 15 residues. The CDR3 coding sequence is TGTGCCAGCAGTGAAGCTAGCGGGAGGTGGGTTGAGCAGTTCTTC. Translated, it gives CASSEASGRWVEQFF.

This chain connects TRBV7-2 to TRBJ2-2, with D unresolved. The CDR3 loop spans 14 amino acids. Germline values: CDR1 SGHTA, CDR2 FQGNSA. V lost 5 bases and J lost 1, with 8 bases in between. The CDR3 reads CASSPDMNTGELFF. The DNA of the CDR3 is TGTGCCAGCAGCCCTGACATGAACACCGGGGAGCTGTTTTTT.

The chain uses TRBV7-2 and TRBJ2-1; D is perhaps TRBD2 (6 bases). V was pared by 5 bases and J by 7 bases, with 15 bases between. The CDR3 loop spans 14 amino acids. Germline CDR1 and CDR2: SGHTA and FQGNSA. The DNA of the CDR3 is TGTGCCAGCAGCCCTATAGCGGCCCTAAATGAGCAGTTCTTC. It is translated as CASSPIAALNEQFF.

The chain employs TRBV28 and TRBJ1-4, with 9 nucleotides matching TRBD1. The germline V gene has CDR1 MDHEN and CDR2 SYDVKM. The CDR3 length is 14 residues. The junction had 6 bases not matched to a gene; V was cut back by 5 bases and J by 8 bases. CDR3 bases: TGTGCCAGCAGTACCGGGACAGGGTGGGAAAAACTGTTTTTT. Translated: CASSTGTGWEKLFF.

CDR3 protein: CASSLTGGAGNEQFF. The DNA for the CDR3 is TGTGCCAGCAGCCTCACAGGGGGCGCGGGAAATGAGCAGTTCTTC. The chain carries TRBV7-6 and TRBJ2-1; 9 bases align to TRBD1. Per germline, CDR1 SGHVS and CDR2 FNYEAQ. The CDR3 totals 15 residues. With 5 bases clipped from V and 7 bases from J, the junction kept 9 bases outside the gene matches. The whole variable domain, filled in from reference TRBV7-6 and TRBJ2-1, reads GAGVSQSPRYKVTKRGQDVALRCDPISGHVSLYWYRQALGQGPEFLTYFNYEAQQDKSGLPNDRFSAERPEGSISTLTIQRTEQRDSAMYRCASSLTGGAGNEQFFGPGTRLTVL.